One and the same sample provided the 8 T cell receptor beta chains below, sequenced in a study of T and B cells in COVID-19 patients. Blood genomic DNA input for TRB amplification was 250-500 ng. TRB rearrangements were amplified by multiplex PCR with BIOMED2 TRB-A/B primers. MiXCR was run by TCRdb on the multiplex PCR reads, yielding one entry per CDR3 protein. Among 23,000 or so distinct CDR3 sequences listed, under 35% were seen once. What was sequenced was blood. Every receptor here comes from a human donor who had recovered from COVID-19.

This clonotype was picked up a small number of times. The chain has TRBV24-1 and TRBJ2-2; 8 bases align to TRBD1. CDR3 size: 13 residues. Germline loops: CDR1 KGHDR, CDR2 SFDVKD. Unmatched junction bases numbered 0, after V lost 5 bases and J lost 5 bases. CDR3 in DNA: TGTGCCACCAGTGGACAGGGGACCGGGGAGCTGTTTTTT. Protein product: CATSGQGTGELFF.

This clonotype was seen more than once but under ten times. The chain combines TRBV27 with TRBJ2-7; 8 nucleotides align to TRBD2. The germline CDR1 and CDR2 sequences are MNHEY and SMNVEV (reference sequence). J was trimmed by 3 bases and V by 4 bases; bases with no gene match: 8. The CDR3 contains 15 residues. The CDR3 DNA follows: TGTGCCAGCAGTTCACCGGGAGGGGTGGGCTACGAGCAGTACTTC. Translating gives CASSSPGGVGYEQYF.

This clonotype was counted only a few times. The genes are TRBV18 and TRBJ1-4; TRBD1 agrees at 7 bases. The V segment lost 2 bases and the J segment 8 bases; nucleotides outside the gene matches: 2. Per the germline V gene, CDR1 is KGHSH and CDR2 is LQKENI. CDR3 length equals 13 residues. CDR3 coding DNA: TGTGCCAGCTCACCATTACAGGGGGAAAAACTGTTTTTT. This gives the protein CASSPLQGEKLFF.

The rearrangement links TRBV7-9 to TRBJ1-3; D not resolved. V was trimmed by 5 bases and J by 8 bases, leaving 10 bases between them. Germline values: CDR1 SEHNR, CDR2 FQNEAQ (reference sequence). The CDR3 totals 12 residues. The CDR3 loop is CASSPTADTIYF. For the CDR3, the DNA is TGTGCCAGCAGCCCAACAGCAGACACCATATATTTT.

This clonotype was recorded a few times. This sequence joins TRBV7-2 and TRBJ1-4; the D is unclear. The V gene lost 4 bases and the J gene lost 0 bases, with 12 bases spanning the gap. Germline CDR1 is SGHTA and CDR2 is FQGNSA. The CDR3 covers 16 residues. DNA for the CDR3: TGTGCCAGCAGCTCCCACAGTGGAGCAACTAATGAAAAACTGTTTTTT. Its protein product is CASSSHSGATNEKLFF.

The CDR3 loop reads CASQTRTGAYGYTF. In nucleotides, the CDR3 is TGCGCCAGCCAGACAAGGACAGGGGCCTATGGCTACACCTTC. The chain couples TRBV5-1 to TRBJ1-2; 9 bases are a match to TRBD1. Germline V gives CDR1 SGHRS, CDR2 YFSETQ. V was clipped by 7 bases and J by 4 bases; unmatched bases: 8. This CDR3 is built from 14 residues.

The chain is built from TRBV6-2 or TRBV6-3 and TRBJ2-2; D could derive from TRBD1 or TRBD2 (6 bases each). CDR3 length: 15 amino acids. V shed 7 bases and J shed 0 bases, with 12 bases lying between them. Germline V lookup: CDR1 MNHEY, CDR2 SVGEGT. This chain's CDR3 is CASTPGGANTGELFF. CDR3 nucleotide sequence: TGTGCCAGCACCCCCGGGGGCGCGAACACCGGGGAGCTGTTTTTT.

A note on this clonotype: Since the CDR3 does not end with the conserved phenylalanine or tryptophan, this likely comes from a read error. The DNA is left out, because the CDR3 cannot be placed on it with certainty; the CDR3 is given as TCRdb lists it. The CDR3: CASRGRGLAG. The V and J genes are TRBV12-3 or TRBV12-4 and TRBJ2-7; the table's D call TRBD2 went unverified against the DNA. The CDR3 spans 10 residues, counting both ends.